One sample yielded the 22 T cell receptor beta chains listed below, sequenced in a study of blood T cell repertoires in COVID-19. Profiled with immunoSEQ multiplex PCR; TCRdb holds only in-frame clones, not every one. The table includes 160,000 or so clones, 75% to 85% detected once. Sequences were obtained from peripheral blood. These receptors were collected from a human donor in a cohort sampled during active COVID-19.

The CDR3, as DNA: TGTGCCAGCAGCACCCGCGGTCTCTCCTACGAGCAGTACTTC. It specifies CASSTRGLSYEQYF. This chain links TRBV5-4 with TRBJ2-7, with no clear D. Germline CDR1 SGHNT, CDR2 YYREEE (reference sequence). Trimming took off 4 bases at V and 0 bases at J, with 11 bases between the two ends. The CDR3 spans 14 residues.

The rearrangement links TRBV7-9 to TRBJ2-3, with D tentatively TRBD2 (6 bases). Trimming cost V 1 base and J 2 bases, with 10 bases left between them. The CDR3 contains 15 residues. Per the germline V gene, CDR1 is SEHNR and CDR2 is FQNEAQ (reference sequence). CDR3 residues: CASSLDSGYTDTQYF. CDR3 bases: TGTGCCAGCAGCTTAGATAGCGGCTACACAGATACGCAGTATTTT.

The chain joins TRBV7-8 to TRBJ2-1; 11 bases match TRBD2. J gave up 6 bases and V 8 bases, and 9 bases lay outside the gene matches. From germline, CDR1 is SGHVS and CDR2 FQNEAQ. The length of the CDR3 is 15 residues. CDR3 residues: CASLPPSGRINEQFF. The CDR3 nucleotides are TGTGCCAGCCTCCCTCCTAGCGGGAGGATCAATGAGCAGTTCTTC.

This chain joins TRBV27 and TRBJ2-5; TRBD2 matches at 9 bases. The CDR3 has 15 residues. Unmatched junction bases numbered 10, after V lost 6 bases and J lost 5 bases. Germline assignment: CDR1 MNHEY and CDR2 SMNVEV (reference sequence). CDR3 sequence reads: CASSPLTAGGETQYF. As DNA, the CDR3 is TGTGCCAGCAGCCCACTAACGGCGGGGGGGGAGACCCAGTACTTC.

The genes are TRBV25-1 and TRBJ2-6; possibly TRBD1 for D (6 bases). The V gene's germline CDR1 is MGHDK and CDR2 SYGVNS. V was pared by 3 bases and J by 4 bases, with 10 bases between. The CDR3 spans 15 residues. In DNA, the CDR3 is TGTGCCAGCAGTGATCAGGGGAGCGGGGCCAACGTCCTGACTTTC. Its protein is CASSDQGSGANVLTF. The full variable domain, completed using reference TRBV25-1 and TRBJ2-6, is EADIYQTPRYLVIGTGKKITLECSQTMGHDKMYWYQQDPGMELHLIHYSYGVNSTEKGDLSSESTVSRIRTEHFPLTLESARPSHTSQYLCASSDQGSGANVLTFGAGSRLTVL.

Here the CDR3 reads CTSSQLHGTLSLFTYEQYF. DNA of the CDR3: TGCACCAGCAGCCAACTTCACGGGACTTTGAGTCTCTTTACCTACGAGCAGTACTTC. The rearrangement links TRBV1 to TRBJ2-7; the table's D call, TRBD2, was not checked against the DNA. TRBV1 is recorded as a pseudogene. CDR3 length equals 19 residues.

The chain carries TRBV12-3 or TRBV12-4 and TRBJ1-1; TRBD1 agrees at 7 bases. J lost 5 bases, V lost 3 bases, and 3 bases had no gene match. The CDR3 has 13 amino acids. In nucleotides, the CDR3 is TGTGCCAGCAGTTTCTCAGGGGGGACTGAAGCTTTCTTT. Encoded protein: CASSFSGGTEAFF.

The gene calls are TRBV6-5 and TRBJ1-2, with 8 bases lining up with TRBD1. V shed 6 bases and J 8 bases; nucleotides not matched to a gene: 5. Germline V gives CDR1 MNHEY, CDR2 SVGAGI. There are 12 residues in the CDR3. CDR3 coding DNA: TGTGCCAGCAGGCGGACAGGGACGGGCTACACCTTC. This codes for CASRRTGTGYTF.

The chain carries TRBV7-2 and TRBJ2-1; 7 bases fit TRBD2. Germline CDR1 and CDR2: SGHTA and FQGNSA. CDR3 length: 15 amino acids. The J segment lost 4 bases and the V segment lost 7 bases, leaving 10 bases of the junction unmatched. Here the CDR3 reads CASILGRENYNEQFF. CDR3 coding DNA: TGTGCCAGCATCCTTGGGCGGGAGAATTACAATGAGCAGTTCTTC.

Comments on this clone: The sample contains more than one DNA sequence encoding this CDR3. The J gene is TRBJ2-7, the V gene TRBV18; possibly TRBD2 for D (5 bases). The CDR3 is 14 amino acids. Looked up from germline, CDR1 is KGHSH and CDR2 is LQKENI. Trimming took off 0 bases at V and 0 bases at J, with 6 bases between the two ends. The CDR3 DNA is TGTGCCAGCTCACCACCTGGGAGCTCCTACGAGCAGTACTTC. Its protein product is CASSPPGSSYEQYF.

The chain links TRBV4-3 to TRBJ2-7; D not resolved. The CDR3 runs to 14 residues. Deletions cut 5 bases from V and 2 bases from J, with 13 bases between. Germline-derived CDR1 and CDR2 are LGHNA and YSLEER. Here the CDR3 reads CASSASRGTYEQYF. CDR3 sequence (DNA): TGCGCCAGCAGCGCGTCTAGAGGCACCTACGAGCAGTACTTC.

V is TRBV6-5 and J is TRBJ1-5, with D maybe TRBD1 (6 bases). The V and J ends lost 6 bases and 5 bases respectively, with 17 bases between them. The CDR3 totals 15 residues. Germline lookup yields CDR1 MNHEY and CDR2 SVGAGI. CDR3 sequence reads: CASSAGTKGDQPQHF. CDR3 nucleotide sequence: TGTGCCAGCAGCGCCGGGACAAAGGGAGATCAGCCCCAGCATTTT.

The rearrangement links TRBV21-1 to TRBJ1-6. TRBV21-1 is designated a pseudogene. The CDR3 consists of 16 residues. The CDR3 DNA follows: TGTGCCAGCAGCAAAGGGGACACGGGGGAGGGTTCACCCCTCCACTTT. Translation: CASSKGDTGEGSPLHF.

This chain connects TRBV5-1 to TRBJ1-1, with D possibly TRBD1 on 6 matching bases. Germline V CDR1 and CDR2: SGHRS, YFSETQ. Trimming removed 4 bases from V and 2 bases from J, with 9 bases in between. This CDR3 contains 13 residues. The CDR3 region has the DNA TGCGCCAGCAGCCCACAGGGCAACACTGAAGCTTTCTTT. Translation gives CASSPQGNTEAFF.

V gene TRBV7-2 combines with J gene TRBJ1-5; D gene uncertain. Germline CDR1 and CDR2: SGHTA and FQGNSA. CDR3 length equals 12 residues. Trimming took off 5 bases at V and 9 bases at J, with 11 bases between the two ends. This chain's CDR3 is CASSLSGSPQHF. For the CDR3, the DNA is TGTGCCAGCAGCCTCTCGGGGTCGCCCCAGCATTTT.

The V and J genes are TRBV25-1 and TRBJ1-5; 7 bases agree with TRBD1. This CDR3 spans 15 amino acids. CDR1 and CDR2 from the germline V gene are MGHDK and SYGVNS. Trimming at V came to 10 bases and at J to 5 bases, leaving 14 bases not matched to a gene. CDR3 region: CANLSEKGAYQPQHF. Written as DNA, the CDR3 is TGTGCCAACCTGAGCGAGAAGGGGGCATATCAGCCCCAGCATTTT.

The CDR3 region has the DNA TGCGCCAGCAGCCAAGTTCGGGGGGCACGCACAGATACGCAGTATTTT. It yields the protein CASSQVRGARTDTQYF. This sequence joins TRBV4-3 and TRBJ2-3, with D possibly being TRBD2 (7 bases). The CDR3 spans 16 residues. Per germline, CDR1 LGHNA and CDR2 YSLEER. Trimming removed 1 base from V and 1 base from J, with 12 bases in between.

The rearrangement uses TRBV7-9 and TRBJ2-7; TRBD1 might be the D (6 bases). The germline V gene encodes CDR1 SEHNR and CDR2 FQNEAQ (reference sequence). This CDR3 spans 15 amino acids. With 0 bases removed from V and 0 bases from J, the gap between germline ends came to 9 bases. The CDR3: CASSLAGAFSYEQYF. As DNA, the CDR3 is TGTGCCAGCAGCTTAGCGGGGGCCTTCTCCTACGAGCAGTACTTC.

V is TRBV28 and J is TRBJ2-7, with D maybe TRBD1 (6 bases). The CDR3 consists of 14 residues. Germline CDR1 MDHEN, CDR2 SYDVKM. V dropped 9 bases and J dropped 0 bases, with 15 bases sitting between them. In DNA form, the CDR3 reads TGTGCCAGTAGGAGACAGGTCAGCTCCTACGAGCAGTACTTC. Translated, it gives CASRRQVSSYEQYF.

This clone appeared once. In nucleotides, the CDR3 is TGCGCCAGCAGTGAGGAGGGAGTGGAAGATACGCAGTATTTT. This sequence encodes CASSEEGVEDTQYF. This sequence joins TRBV10-1 and TRBJ2-3; weak D call: TRBD2 (5 bases). Germline CDR1 reads WNHNN; CDR2 reads SYGVQD (reference sequence). This CDR3 spans 14 amino acids. V shed 2 bases and J shed 5 bases, with 11 bases lying between them.

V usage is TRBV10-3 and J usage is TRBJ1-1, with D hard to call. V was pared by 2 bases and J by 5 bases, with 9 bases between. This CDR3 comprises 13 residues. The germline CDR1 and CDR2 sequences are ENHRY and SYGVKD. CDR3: CAISENPVTEAFF. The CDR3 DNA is TGTGCCATCAGTGAGAATCCGGTAACTGAAGCTTTCTTT.

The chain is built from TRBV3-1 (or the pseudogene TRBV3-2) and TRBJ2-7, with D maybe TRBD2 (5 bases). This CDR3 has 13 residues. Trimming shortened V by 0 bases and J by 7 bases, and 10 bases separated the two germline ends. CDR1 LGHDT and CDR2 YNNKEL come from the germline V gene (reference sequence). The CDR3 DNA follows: TGTGCCAGCAGCCAAGATCCCCCGGGGGAGCAGTACTTC. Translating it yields CASSQDPPGEQYF.